A single sample gave rise to the 3 T cell receptor beta chains below, sequenced in a study of shared clonotypes between healthy human individuals. Assay used: immunoSEQ multiplex PCR; TCRdb lists only in-frame clones, some missing. This sample has 1,100,000 or so clones; approximately 78% occur once, and the top ten carry approximately 0.5%. Sequencing input: memory CD4+ T cells from PBMCs. As for subset: CD45RA-negative fraction. The receptors here all came from a man between 18 and 29 years old in good health. Some clones in this sample may be carry-over from other donors' samples.

This chain connects TRBV21-1 to TRBJ2-7; TRBD2, the table's D call, lacks a check against the DNA. TRBV21-1 is labeled a pseudogene. The CDR3 sequence is 15 residues long. The CDR3 loop is CASSKGAGAPYEQYF. Written as DNA, the CDR3 is TGTGCCAGCAGCAAAGGAGCGGGAGCCCCCTACGAGCAGTACTTC.

The chain couples TRBV19 to TRBJ1-5; D gene uncertain. V was pared by 3 bases and J by 4 bases, with 10 bases between. The germline V gene has CDR1 LNHDA and CDR2 SQIVND (reference sequence). The CDR3 runs 14 residues. CDR3 DNA sequence: TGTGCCAGTAGTATGGGGTACGGGAATCAGCCCCAGCATTTT. Translating it yields CASSMGYGNQPQHF.

The V gene is TRBV7-9, the J gene TRBJ2-2; 9 bases are shared with TRBD1. Germline-derived CDR1 and CDR2 are SEHNR and FQNEAQ (reference sequence). With V trimmed by 6 bases and J by 7 bases, 12 bases remained unmatched. CDR3 size: 16 residues. The CDR3 loop is CASSKNRGPSGGELFF. The CDR3 nucleotides are TGTGCCAGCAGTAAAAACAGGGGGCCCTCCGGCGGGGAGCTGTTTTTT.